The rows below give T cell receptor beta chains drawn from one sample of a study of response to subunit inactivated influenza vaccine. TCRdb re-derived calls from the RT-PCR reads in MiXCR, one entry per CDR3 protein. The top ten clones hold approximately 10% of a sample with hundreds of thousands of distinct CDR3 sequences, approximately 18% of them seen once. The source material was PBMCs from blood, sampled 4 to 6 days after vaccination. The receptors stem from a man in his fifties who received an inactivated influenza vaccine. The conserved cysteine and the conserved F or W are not part of the CDR3 here.

TRBV20-1	SARDARWGAYEQY
TRBV12-3/TRBV12-4	ASLPRGGLGSSPLH
TRBV6-1	ASNRENTGELF
TRBV12-3/TRBV12-4	ASSGTGGYSPLH
TRBV6-1	ASFVSSGANVLT
TRBV9	ASSVDRGRNEKLF
TRBV24-1	ATSASPEGARNEQF
TRBV28	ASSSPSIGKETQY
TRBV7-8	ASSRTGFSGNTIY
TRBV28	ASSWGAMQPQH
TRBV7-2	ASTTGAGELF
TRBV6-2/TRBV6-3	ASSSTDRAQF
TRBV28	ASSDYTGELF
TRBV5-6	ASSFTSGKSSYNEQF
TRBV6-5	ASSRFAGTQY
TRBV7-9	ALGQGNEKLF
TRBV11-2	ASSLDYGQPQH
TRBV5-8	ASSPAGGNYGYT
TRBV6-1	ASSEMRVQNSPLH
TRBV6-5	ASSYTAMNTEAF
TRBV11-2	ASSPGTGEKLF
TRBV20-1	SAGGDGDPTDTQY
TRBV18	ASSPKGTSGIHEQY
TRBV4-2	ASSQDQLGTEAF
TRBV5-1	ASSLETGSPLH
TRBV4-3	ASDEPSGDYYWEQF
TRBV20-1	SASRGRDYGYT
TRBV9	ASSVGGGGDTQY
TRBV6-2/TRBV6-3	ASSRWAAGSSNEQF
TRBV7-2	ASSPVGLAVKETQY
TRBV5-4	ASSGSSGSSGTQY
TRBV7-9	ASSSAARGSDTDTQY
TRBV28	ASRGYEQY
TRBV4-1	ASSQDPGQGYGEQF
TRBV9	ASSVSSRTKNEKLF
TRBV7-8	ASSSLATSYEQY
TRBV7-2	ASSLRGIGANVLT
TRBV7-2	ASSLERREQF
TRBV5-1	ASSSGQGKVEQY
TRBV4-1	ASSLGLVGGDTQY
TRBV6-1	ASSVEGGLGQPQH
TRBV20-1	SARGSGAGTYSNQPQH
TRBV24-1	ATSDSGYTDTQY
TRBV20-1	SASDGQMNYGYT
TRBV7-2	ASSSWDSWIIETQY
TRBV10-3	AISPNAGQGYNEQF
TRBV7-8	ASNLGGGRQETQY
TRBV21-1	ASSSRTQGVTRETQY
TRBV29-1	SVAGLAGVTDTQY
TRBV7-2	ASSLEARGTRQPQH
TRBV12-3/TRBV12-4	ASRGTANYGYT
TRBV7-2	ASSLGLGQLYEQY
TRBV20-1	SARSGPEGYT
TRBV20-1	SASPNYGYT
TRBV2	ASIGGGQGAYEQY